A selection of T cell receptor beta chains follows, all from one sample in a study of cytomegalovirus exposure and HLA in healthy donors. Method: immunoSEQ multiplex PCR; TCRdb's copy keeps in-frame clones and lacks some. Of approximately 200,000 clones in the sample, around nine tenths are singletons; the top ten hold 1.1%. The sample taken for sequencing was PBMCs. The source is a woman aged 18-29 years in good health and CMV-seronegative. CDR3s include the opening cysteine and the closing phenylalanine or tryptophan. Fields, in order: clone size, V gene, J gene, D gene, CDR3 protein, CDR3 DNA. The D gene is left open where the match is weak. A row's size may be missing; if present it is once, few, many or a size class.

>-|TRBV6-5|TRBJ2-3|-
CATKKGQAGTDTQYF
TGTGCCACTAAGAAGGGGCAGGCGGGCACAGATACGCAGTATTTT
>-|TRBV9|TRBJ2-1|-
CASSETPLRANEQFF
TGTGCCAGCAGCGAGACCCCCTTGCGGGCCAATGAGCAGTTCTTC
>once|TRBV7-9|TRBJ1-5|-
CASSLGGARNQPQHF
TGTGCCAGCAGCTTGGGGGGGGCCCGCAATCAGCCCCAGCATTTT
>-|TRBV4-1|TRBJ2-7|TRBD2
CASSQEAGTRAYEQYF
TGCGCCAGCAGCCAAGAAGCCGGGACTAGAGCCTACGAGCAGTACTTC
>-|TRBV5-1|TRBJ1-4|-
CASSPKGPGGGKLFF
TGCGCCAGCAGCCCCAAGGGTCCCGGGGGGGGAAAACTGTTTTTT
>-|TRBV4-2|TRBJ2-7|TRBD1
CASRRSGQGTYEQYF
TGTGCCAGCAGACGATCGGGACAGGGGACCTACGAGCAGTACTTC
>-|TRBV6-5|TRBJ2-7|TRBD1
CAFPQKARDSYEQYF
TGTGCCTTCCCACAAAAAGCCCGGGACAGCTACGAGCAGTACTTC
>-|TRBV19|TRBJ2-7|TRBD2
CASSTPGLAFHEQYF
TGTGCCAGTAGTACGCCGGGACTAGCTTTCCACGAGCAGTACTTC
>-|TRBV15|TRBJ2-7|-
CATSRESAGEQYF
TGTGCCACCAGCAGAGAAAGCGCGGGCGAGCAGTACTTC
>-|TRBV30|TRBJ2-7|-
CAWRARGGGVYEQYF
TGTGCCTGGCGGGCAAGGGGGGGAGGGGTCTACGAGCAGTACTTC
>-|TRBV5-4|TRBJ2-7|TRBD2
CASSGGGSTVLLSPFDEQYF
TGTGCCAGCAGCGGGGGGGGATCGACGGTTCTCCTATCTCCATTCGACGAGCAGTACTTC
>-|TRBV6-1|TRBJ2-7|-
CASTAGAYEQYF
TGTGCCAGCACGGCAGGGGCCTACGAGCAGTACTTC
>-|TRBV10-3|TRBJ2-3|TRBD1
CAISDHRGLADTQYF
TGTGCCATCAGTGACCACAGGGGTCTCGCAGATACGCAGTATTTT
>-|TRBV6-1|TRBJ2-3|TRBD1
CASSGQGAYTDTQYF
TGTGCCAGCAGCGGACAGGGGGCTTATACAGATACGCAGTATTTT
>-|TRBV19|TRBJ2-2|TRBD1
CASSSGQGIFGELFF
TGTGCCAGTAGTTCCGGACAGGGGATTTTCGGGGAGCTGTTTTTT
>-|TRBV7-2|TRBJ2-7|-
CASSPQGTEQYF
TGTGCCAGCAGCCCGCAGGGAACCGAGCAGTACTTC
>once|TRBV6-1|TRBJ2-5|-
CAISAGPVQETQYF
TGTGCCATTTCGGCGGGCCCCGTCCAAGAGACCCAGTACTTC
>-|TRBV25-1|TRBJ1-4|-
CASRRAGRATNEKLFF
TGTGCCAGCAGGAGAGCGGGGAGGGCAACTAATGAAAAACTGTTTTTT
>-|TRBV10-3|TRBJ2-1|TRBD2
CAISGTSGSSYNEQFF
TGTGCCATCAGTGGGACTAGCGGGAGCTCCTACAATGAGCAGTTCTTC
>-|TRBV29-1|TRBJ1-1|-
CSARFVGKPNTEAFF
TGCAGCGCTCGGTTTGTGGGCAAACCGAACACTGAAGCTTTCTTT
>once|TRBV7-3|TRBJ2-1|TRBD2
CASSFLGTSGIGNEQFF
TGTGCCAGCAGCTTCCTCGGGACTAGCGGTATAGGCAATGAGCAGTTCTTC
>once|TRBV29-1|TRBJ2-3|TRBD2
CSAIRLATDTQYF
TGCAGCGCAATTAGACTAGCCACAGATACGCAGTATTTT
>-|TRBV6-6|TRBJ2-2|TRBD1
CASSYTRTGPTGELFF
TGTGCCAGCAGTTACACCCGGACAGGCCCCACCGGGGAGCTGTTTTTT
>-|TRBV6-5|TRBJ1-3|-
CASSPTGTAGNTIYF
TGTGCCAGCAGTCCTACCGGGACGGCGGGGAACACCATATATTTT
>-|TRBV5-1|TRBJ2-1|TRBD2
CASSLTGTSGSLANEQFF
TGCGCCAGCAGCTTAACCGGGACTAGCGGGAGCTTGGCCAATGAGCAGTTCTTC
>-|TRBV7-6|TRBJ2-2|-
CASSLLKNTGELFF
TGTGCCAGCAGCTTGCTAAAGAACACCGGGGAGCTGTTTTTT
>-|TRBV5-4|TRBJ2-5|TRBD2
CASSPGLAGDRETQYF
TGTGCCAGCAGCCCGGGACTAGCGGGAGATAGGGAGACCCAGTACTTC